This is a list of T cell receptor beta chains from one sample in a study of beta chain features in type 1 diabetes. TCRdb's table, derived via immunoSEQ multiplex PCR, lists solely in-frame clones and lacks some. The table has more than 95,000 clones, 25% to 35% seen once. Sequenced input: central memory CD4+ T cells from blood. These receptors were obtained from a woman between 18 and 29 years old with type 1 diabetes. Both conserved end residues are part of each CDR3. D genes are given only for firm matches. Not all rows give a size; the values are once, few, many and, for expanded clones, a class.

D gene,CDR3 length,V gene,clone size,J gene,CDR3 DNA,CDR3 protein
-,13,TRBV19,few,TRBJ1-2,TGTGCCGAGCTCCGGACTGGGCGAAACGGCTACACCTTC,CAELRTGRNGYTF
-,13,TRBV7-3,few,TRBJ2-3,TGTGCCAGCAGCTCGACTGGCCCAGATACGCAGTATTTT,CASSSTGPDTQYF
TRBD2,16,TRBV5-1,few,TRBJ2-2,TGCGCCAGCAGCTTGGTGTCTAGCGGGAACACCGGGGAGCTGTTTTTT,CASSLVSSGNTGELFF
TRBD2,16,TRBV5-8,few,TRBJ2-3,TGTGCCAGCAGTTCCTCAGCGGGAGCCATCTCAGATACGCAGTATTTT,CASSSSAGAISDTQYF
TRBD1,13,TRBV2,few,TRBJ1-5,TGTGCCAGCAGTCAGGGGGGCAATCAGCCCCAGCATTTT,CASSQGGNQPQHF
TRBD2,15,TRBV7-3,few,TRBJ2-1,TGTGCCAGCAGCTTACAGGGACTAGCGGGAAATGAGCAGTTCTTC,CASSLQGLAGNEQFF
-,13,TRBV6-6,-,TRBJ1-1,TGTGCCAGCGGAGGACAGCTGAACACTGAAGCTTTCTTT,CASGGQLNTEAFF
-,13,TRBV6-6,few,TRBJ1-5,TGTGCCAGCAGCCCAACAGGGAACCAGCCCCAGCATTTT,CASSPTGNQPQHF
-,15,TRBV7-9,few,TRBJ1-2,TGTGCCTTGCATGGGGCCGTAAGATCTAACTATGGCTACACCTTC,CALHGAVRSNYGYTF
TRBD1,14,TRBV27,-,TRBJ2-7,TGTGCCAGCAGCCTCCGGGACAGGGGTAACGAGCAGTACTTC,CASSLRDRGNEQYF
TRBD2,14,TRBV19,few,TRBJ2-3,TGTGCCAGTACAGAGGCGGGAGGGATAGATACGCAGTATTTT,CASTEAGGIDTQYF
TRBD1,15,TRBV28,few,TRBJ2-5,TGTGCCAGCAGCGCGACAGGGGCTGGTGTGGAGACCCAGTACTTC,CASSATGAGVETQYF
TRBD2,16,TRBV5-4,-,TRBJ2-1,TGTGCCAGCAGCTTGGGCGGGAGGTCGAGCTACAATGAGCAGTTCTTC,CASSLGGRSSYNEQFF